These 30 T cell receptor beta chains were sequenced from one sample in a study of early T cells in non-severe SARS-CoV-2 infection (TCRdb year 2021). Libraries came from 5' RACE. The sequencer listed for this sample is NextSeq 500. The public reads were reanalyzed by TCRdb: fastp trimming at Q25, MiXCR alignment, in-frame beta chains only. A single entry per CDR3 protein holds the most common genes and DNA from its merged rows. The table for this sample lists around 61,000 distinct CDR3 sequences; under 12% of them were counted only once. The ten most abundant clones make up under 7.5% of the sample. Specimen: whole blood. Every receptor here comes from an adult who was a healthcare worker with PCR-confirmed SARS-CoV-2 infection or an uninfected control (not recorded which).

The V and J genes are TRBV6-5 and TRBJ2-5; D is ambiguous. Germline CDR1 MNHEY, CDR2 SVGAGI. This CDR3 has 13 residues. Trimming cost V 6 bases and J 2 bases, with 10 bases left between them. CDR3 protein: CASRTPTQETQYF. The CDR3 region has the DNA TGTGCCAGCAGGACTCCCACTCAAGAGACCCAGTACTTC.

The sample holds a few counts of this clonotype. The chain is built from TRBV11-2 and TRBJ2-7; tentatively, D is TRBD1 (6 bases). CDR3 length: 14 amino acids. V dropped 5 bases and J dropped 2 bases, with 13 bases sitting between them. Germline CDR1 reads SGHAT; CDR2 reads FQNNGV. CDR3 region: CASSPQGGPYEQYF. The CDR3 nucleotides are TGTGCCAGCAGCCCCCAAGGGGGACCCTACGAGCAGTACTTC.

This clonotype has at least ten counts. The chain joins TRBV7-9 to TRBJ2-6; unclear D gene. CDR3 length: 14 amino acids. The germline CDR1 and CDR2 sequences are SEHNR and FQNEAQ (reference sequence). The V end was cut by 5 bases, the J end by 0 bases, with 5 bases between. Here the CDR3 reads CASSHSSGANVLTF. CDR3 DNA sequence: TGTGCCAGCAGCCACAGCTCTGGGGCCAACGTCCTGACTTTC.

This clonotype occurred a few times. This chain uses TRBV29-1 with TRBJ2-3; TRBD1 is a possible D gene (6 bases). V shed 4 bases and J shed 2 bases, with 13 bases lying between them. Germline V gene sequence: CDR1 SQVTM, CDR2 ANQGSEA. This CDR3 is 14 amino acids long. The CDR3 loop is CSVGLGGYTDTQYF. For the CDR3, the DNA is TGCAGCGTTGGGCTAGGGGGATACACAGATACGCAGTATTTT.

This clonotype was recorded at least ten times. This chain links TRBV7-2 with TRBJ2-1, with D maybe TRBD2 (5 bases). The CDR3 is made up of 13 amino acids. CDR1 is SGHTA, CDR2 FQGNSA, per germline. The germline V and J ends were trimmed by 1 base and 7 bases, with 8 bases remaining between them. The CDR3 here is CASSLEAENEQFF. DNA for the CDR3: TGTGCCAGCAGCTTAGAAGCGGAAAATGAGCAGTTCTTC.

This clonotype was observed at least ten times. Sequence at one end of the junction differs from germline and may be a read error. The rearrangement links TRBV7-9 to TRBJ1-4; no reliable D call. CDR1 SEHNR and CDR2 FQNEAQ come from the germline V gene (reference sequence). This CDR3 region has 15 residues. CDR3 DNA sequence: TGTGCCAGCAGCCTAGCCGTTGGGGAGAATGAAAAACTGTTTTTT. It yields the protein CASSLAVGENEKLFF. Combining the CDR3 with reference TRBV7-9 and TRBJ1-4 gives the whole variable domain DTGVSQNPRHKITKRGQNVTFRCDPISEHNRLYWYRQTLGQGPEFLTYFQNEAQLEKSRLLSDRFSAERPKGSFSTLEIQRTEQGDSAMYLCASSLAVGENEKLFFGSGTQLSVL.

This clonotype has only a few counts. Here the CDR3 DNA reads TGCGCCAGATTGAATAGCGGGAGGGTCAGCAATGAGCAGTTCTTC. It translates to CARLNSGRVSNEQFF. This chain joins TRBV10-1 and TRBJ2-1; TRBD2 matches at 11 bases. The ends lost 9 bases at V and 6 bases at J; junction bases unmatched: 10. There are 15 residues in the CDR3. The germline V gene has CDR1 WNHNN and CDR2 SYGVQD (reference sequence).

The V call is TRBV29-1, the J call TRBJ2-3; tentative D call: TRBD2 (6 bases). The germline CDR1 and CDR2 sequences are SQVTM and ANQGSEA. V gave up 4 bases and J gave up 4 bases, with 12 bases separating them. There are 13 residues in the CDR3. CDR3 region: CSVADGGADTQYF. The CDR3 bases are TGCAGCGTTGCGGATGGAGGGGCAGATACGCAGTATTTT.

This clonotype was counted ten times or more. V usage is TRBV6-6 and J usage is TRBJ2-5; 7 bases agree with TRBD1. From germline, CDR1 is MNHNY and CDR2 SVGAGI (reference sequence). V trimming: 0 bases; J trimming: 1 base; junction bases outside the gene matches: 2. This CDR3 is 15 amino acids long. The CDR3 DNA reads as TGTGCCAGCAGTTACTCGTACAGGGGCCAAGAGACCCAGTACTTC. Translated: CASSYSYRGQETQYF.

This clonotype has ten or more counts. This chain's CDR3 is CASSEYGAGGGTYEQYF. CDR3 sequence (DNA): TGTGCCAGCAGTGAATATGGAGCGGGCGGAGGCACCTACGAGCAGTACTTC. The chain couples TRBV2 to TRBJ2-7; D is possibly TRBD2 (6 bases). This CDR3 spans 17 amino acids. The V and J ends lost 2 bases and 2 bases respectively, with 19 bases between them. Germline V CDR1 and CDR2: SNHLY, FYNNEI. The full variable domain, its missing parts supplied by reference TRBV2 and TRBJ2-7, is EPEVTQTPSHQVTQMGQEVILRCVPISNHLYFYWYRQILGQKVEFLVSFYNNEISEKSEIFDDQFSVERPDGSNFTLKIRSTKLEDSAMYFCASSEYGAGGGTYEQYFGPGTRLTVT.

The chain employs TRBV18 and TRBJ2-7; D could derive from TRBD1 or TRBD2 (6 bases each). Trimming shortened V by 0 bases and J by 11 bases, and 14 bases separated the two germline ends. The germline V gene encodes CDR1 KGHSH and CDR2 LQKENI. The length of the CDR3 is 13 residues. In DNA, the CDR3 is TGTGCCAGCTCACCACCGGGGGGACACGGAGAGTACTTC. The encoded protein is CASSPPGGHGEYF. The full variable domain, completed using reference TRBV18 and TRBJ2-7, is NAGVMQNPRHLVRRRGQEARLRCSPMKGHSHVYWYRQLPEEGLKFMVYLQKENIIDESGMPKERFSAEFPKEGPSILRIQQVVRGDSAAYFCASSPPGGHGEYFGPGTRLTVT.

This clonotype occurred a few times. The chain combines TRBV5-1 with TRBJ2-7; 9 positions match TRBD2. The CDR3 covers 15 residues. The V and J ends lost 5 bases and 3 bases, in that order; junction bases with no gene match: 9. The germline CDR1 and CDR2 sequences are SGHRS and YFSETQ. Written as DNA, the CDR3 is TGCGCCAGCAGATCTACTCCTAGCGGGATCTACGAGCAGTACTTC. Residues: CASRSTPSGIYEQYF.

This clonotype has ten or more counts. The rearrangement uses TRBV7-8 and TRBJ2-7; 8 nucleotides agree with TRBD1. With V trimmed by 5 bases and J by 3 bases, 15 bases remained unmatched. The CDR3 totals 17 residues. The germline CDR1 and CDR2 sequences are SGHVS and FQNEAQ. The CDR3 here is CASSPSRRTGSNYEQYF. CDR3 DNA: TGTGCCAGCAGCCCGAGCCGGCGGACAGGGTCAAACTACGAGCAGTACTTC.

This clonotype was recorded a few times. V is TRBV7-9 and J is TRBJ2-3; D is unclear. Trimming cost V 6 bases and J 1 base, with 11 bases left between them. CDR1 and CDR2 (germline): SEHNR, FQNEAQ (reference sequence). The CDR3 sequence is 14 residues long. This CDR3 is CASRLRAGTDTQYF. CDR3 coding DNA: TGTGCCAGCAGACTCCGGGCGGGCACAGATACGCAGTATTTT.

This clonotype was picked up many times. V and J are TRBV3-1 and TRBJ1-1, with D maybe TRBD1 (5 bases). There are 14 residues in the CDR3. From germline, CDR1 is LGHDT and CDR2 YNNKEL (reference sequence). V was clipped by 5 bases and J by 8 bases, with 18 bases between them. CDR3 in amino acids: CASSVGGTVPEAFF. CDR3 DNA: TGTGCCAGCAGCGTAGGTGGGACTGTGCCCGAAGCTTTCTTT.

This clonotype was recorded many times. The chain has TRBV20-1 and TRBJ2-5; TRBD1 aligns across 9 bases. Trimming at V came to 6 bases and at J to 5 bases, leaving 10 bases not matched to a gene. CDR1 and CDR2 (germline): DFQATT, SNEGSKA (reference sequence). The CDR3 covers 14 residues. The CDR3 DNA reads TGCAGTGCCGAAACACCGGGACAGGGTGAGACCCAGTACTTC. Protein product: CSAETPGQGETQYF.

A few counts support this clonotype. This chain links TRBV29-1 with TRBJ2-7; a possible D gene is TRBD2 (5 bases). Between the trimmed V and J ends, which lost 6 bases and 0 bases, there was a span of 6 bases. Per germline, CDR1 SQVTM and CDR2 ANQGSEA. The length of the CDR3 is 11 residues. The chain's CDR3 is CSVGNSYEQYF. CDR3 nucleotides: TGCAGCGTCGGGAACTCCTACGAGCAGTACTTC.

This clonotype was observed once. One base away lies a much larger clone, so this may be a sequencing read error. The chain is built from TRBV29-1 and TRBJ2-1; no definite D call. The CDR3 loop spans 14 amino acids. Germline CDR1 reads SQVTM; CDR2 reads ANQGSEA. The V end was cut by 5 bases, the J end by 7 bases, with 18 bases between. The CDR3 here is CSVTPSSPRNEQFF. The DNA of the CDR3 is TGCAGCGTTACCCCCTCGAGTCCTAGGAATGAGCAGTTCTTC.

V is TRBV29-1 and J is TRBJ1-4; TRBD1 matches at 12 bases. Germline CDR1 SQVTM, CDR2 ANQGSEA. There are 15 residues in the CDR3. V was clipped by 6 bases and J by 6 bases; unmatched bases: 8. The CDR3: CSVQQGTGGDEKLFF. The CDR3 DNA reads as TGCAGCGTCCAACAAGGGACAGGGGGCGATGAAAAACTGTTTTTT.

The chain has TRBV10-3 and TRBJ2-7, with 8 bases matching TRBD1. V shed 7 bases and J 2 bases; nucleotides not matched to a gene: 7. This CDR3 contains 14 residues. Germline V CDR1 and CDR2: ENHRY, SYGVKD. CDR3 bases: TGTGCCATCATGGTTGGACAGGGAGCCTACGAGCAGTACTTC. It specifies CAIMVGQGAYEQYF.

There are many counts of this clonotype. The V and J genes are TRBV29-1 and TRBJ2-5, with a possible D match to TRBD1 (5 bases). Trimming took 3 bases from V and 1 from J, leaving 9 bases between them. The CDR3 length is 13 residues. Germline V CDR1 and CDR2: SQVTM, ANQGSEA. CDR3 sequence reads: CSVDRQSQETQYF. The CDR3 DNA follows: TGCAGCGTTGATCGACAGTCCCAAGAGACCCAGTACTTC. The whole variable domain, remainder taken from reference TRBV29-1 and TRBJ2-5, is SAVISQKPSRDICQRGTSLTIQCQVDSQVTMMFWYRQQPGQSLTLIATANQGSEATYESGFVIDKFPISRPNLTFSTLTVSNMSPEDSSIYLCSVDRQSQETQYFGPGTRLLVL.

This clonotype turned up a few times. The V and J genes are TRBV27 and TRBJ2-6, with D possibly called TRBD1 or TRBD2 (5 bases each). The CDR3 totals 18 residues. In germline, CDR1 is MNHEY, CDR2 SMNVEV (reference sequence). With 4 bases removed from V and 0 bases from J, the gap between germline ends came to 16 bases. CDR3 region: CASSSPGPIHSGANVLTF. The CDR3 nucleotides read TGTGCCAGCAGTTCACCGGGACCGATCCACTCTGGGGCCAACGTCCTGACTTTC.

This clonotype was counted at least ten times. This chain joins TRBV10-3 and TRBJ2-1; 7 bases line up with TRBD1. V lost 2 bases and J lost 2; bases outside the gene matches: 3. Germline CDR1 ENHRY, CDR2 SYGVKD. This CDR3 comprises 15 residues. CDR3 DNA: TGTGCCATCAGTGAGGGGCAGGGGGCCTACAATGAGCAGTTCTTC. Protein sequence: CAISEGQGAYNEQFF.

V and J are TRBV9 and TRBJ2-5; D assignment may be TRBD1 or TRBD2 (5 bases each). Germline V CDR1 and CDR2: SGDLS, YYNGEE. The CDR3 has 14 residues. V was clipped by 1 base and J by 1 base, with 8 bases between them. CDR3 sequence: CASSVTGLQETQYF. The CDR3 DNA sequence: TGTGCCAGCAGCGTAACGGGGCTCCAAGAGACCCAGTACTTC.

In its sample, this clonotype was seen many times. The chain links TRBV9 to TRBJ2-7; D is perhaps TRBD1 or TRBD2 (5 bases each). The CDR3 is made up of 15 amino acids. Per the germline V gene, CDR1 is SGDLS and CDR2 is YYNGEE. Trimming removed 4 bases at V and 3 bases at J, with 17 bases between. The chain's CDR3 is CASSPNTGPYYEQYF. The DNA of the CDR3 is TGTGCCAGCAGCCCCAACACGGGACCATACTACGAGCAGTACTTC.

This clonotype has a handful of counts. DNA of the CDR3: TGTGCCAGCAGCTTAGCAGGCGGGATCAGCTCCTACAATGAGCAGTTCTTC. This sequence encodes CASSLAGGISSYNEQFF. The rearrangement joins TRBV7-2 to TRBJ2-1, with D tentatively TRBD2 (6 bases). This CDR3 has 17 amino acids. V was trimmed by 0 bases and J by 0 bases, leaving 12 bases between them. Germline V CDR1 and CDR2: SGHTA, FQGNSA.

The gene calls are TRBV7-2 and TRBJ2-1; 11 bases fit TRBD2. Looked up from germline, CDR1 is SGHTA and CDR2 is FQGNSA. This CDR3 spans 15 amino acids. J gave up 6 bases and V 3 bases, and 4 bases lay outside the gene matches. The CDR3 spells CASSLATSGTNEQFF. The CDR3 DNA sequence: TGTGCCAGCAGCTTGGCGACTAGCGGGACCAATGAGCAGTTCTTC.

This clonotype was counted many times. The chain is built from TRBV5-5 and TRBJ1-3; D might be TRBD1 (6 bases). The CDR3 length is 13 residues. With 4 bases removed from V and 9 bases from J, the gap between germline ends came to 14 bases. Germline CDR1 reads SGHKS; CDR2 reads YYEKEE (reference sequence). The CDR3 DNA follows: TGTGCCAGCAGCATACGGACAGAAACCACCATATATTTT. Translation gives CASSIRTETTIYF.

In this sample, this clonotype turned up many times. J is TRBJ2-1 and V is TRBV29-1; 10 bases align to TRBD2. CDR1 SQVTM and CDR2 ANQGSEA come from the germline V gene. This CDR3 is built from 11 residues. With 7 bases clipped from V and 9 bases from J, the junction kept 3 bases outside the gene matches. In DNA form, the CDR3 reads TGCAGCGAACTAGCGGGACTTGAGCAGTTCTTC. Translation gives CSELAGLEQFF.

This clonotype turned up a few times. The CDR3 sequence: CASSLGPNEQFF. CDR3 nucleotide sequence: TGTGCCAGCAGCTTAGGTCCCAATGAGCAGTTCTTC. This chain connects TRBV11-2 to TRBJ2-1; D unresolved. Trimming removed 1 base at V and 6 bases at J, with 4 bases between. CDR3 size: 12 residues. CDR1 SGHAT and CDR2 FQNNGV come from the germline V gene. Complete variable domain (other parts from reference TRBV11-2 and TRBJ2-1): EAGVAQSPRYKIIEKRQSVAFWCNPISGHATLYWYQQILGQGPKLLIQFQNNGVVDDSQLPKDRFSAERLKGVDSTLKIQPAKLEDSAVYLCASSLGPNEQFFGPGTRLTVL.